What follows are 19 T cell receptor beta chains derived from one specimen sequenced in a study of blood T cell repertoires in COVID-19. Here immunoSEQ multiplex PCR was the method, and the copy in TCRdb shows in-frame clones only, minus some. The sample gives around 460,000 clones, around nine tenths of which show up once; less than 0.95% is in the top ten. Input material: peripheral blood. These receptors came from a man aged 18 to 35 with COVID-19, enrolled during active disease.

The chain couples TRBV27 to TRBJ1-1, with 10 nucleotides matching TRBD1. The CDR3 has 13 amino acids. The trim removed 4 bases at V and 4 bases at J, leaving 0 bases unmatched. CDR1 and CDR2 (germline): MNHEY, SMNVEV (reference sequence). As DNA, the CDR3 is TGTGCCAGCAGTTGGACAGGGGGCACTGAAGCTTTCTTT. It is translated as CASSWTGGTEAFF.

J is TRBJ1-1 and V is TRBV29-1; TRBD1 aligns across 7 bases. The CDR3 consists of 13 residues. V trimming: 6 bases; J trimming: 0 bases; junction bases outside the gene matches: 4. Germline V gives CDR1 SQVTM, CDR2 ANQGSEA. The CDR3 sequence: CSVRTGLNTEAFF. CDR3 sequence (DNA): TGCAGCGTAAGGACAGGATTGAACACTGAAGCTTTCTTT.

The CDR3, as DNA: TGTGCCAGCAGTGAGGGACTAGCGGGAGTCAATGAGCAGTTCTTC. Encoded protein: CASSEGLAGVNEQFF. The V and J genes are TRBV2 and TRBJ2-1; TRBD2 matches at 14 bases. The CDR3 loop spans 15 amino acids. The junction had 1 base not matched to a gene; V was cut back by 3 bases and J by 6 bases. Germline V CDR1 and CDR2: SNHLY, FYNNEI.

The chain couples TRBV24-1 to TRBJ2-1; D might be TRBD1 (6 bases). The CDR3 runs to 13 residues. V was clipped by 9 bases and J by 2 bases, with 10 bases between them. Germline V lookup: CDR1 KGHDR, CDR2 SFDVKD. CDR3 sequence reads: CATSGTPYNEQFF. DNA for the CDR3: TGTGCCACCTCCGGGACACCCTACAATGAGCAGTTCTTC.

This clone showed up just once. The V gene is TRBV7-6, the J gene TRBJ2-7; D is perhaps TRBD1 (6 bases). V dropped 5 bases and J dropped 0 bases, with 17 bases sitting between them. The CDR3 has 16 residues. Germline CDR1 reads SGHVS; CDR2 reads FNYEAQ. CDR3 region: CASSHYLGHNSYEQYF. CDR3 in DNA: TGTGCCAGCAGCCATTACCTGGGACATAACTCCTACGAGCAGTACTTC. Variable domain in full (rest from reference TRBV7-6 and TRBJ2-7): GAGVSQSPRYKVTKRGQDVALRCDPISGHVSLYWYRQALGQGPEFLTYFNYEAQQDKSGLPNDRFSAERPEGSISTLTIQRTEQRDSAMYRCASSHYLGHNSYEQYFGPGTRLTVT.

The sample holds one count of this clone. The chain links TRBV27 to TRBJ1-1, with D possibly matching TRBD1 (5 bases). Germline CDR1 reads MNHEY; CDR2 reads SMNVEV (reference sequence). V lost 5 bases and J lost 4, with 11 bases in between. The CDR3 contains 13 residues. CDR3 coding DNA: TGTGCCAGCAGTCAGGGTAGGGGCACTGAAGCTTTCTTT. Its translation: CASSQGRGTEAFF.

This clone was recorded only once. CDR3 sequence: CATTGNYGYTF. CDR3 bases: TGTGCCACGACAGGGAACTATGGCTACACCTTC. The chain carries TRBV25-1 and TRBJ1-2, with 7 bases aligning to TRBD1. Looked up from germline, CDR1 is MGHDK and CDR2 is SYGVNS. This CDR3 contains 11 residues. The V and J ends lost 10 bases and 2 bases, in that order; junction bases with no gene match: 1.

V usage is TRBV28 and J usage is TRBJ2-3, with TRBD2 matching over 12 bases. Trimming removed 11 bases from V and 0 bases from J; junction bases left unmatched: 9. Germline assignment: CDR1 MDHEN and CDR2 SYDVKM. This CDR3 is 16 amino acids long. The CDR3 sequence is CAGSGGLAGSTDTQYF. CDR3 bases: TGTGCCGGCTCAGGAGGACTAGCGGGAAGCACAGATACGCAGTATTTT.

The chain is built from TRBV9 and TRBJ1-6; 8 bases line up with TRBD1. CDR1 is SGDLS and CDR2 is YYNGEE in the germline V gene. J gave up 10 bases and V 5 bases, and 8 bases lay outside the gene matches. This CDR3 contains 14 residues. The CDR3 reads CASRATGGRSPLHF. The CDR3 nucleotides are TGTGCCAGCAGAGCAACAGGGGGAAGATCACCCCTCCACTTT. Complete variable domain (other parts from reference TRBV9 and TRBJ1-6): DSGVTQTPKHLITATGQRVTLRCSPRSGDLSVYWYQQSLDQGLQFLIQYYNGEERAKGNILERFSAQQFPDLHSELNLSSLELGDSALYFCASRATGGRSPLHFGNGTRLTVT.

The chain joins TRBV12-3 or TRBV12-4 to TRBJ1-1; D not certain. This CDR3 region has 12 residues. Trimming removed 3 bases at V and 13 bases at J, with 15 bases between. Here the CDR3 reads CASSFSQSGGFF. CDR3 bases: TGTGCCAGCAGTTTCTCCCAGTCGGGTGGTTTCTTT.

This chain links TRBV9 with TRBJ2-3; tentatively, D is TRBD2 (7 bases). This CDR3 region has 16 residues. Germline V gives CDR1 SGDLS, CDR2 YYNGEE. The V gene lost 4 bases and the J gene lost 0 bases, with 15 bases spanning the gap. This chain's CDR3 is CASSLGGAFSTDTQYF. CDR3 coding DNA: TGTGCCAGCAGCCTGGGGGGGGCCTTTAGCACAGATACGCAGTATTTT.

The CDR3 reads CASRAGNSGANVLTF. The CDR3 bases are TGTGCCAGCAGGGCAGGGAACTCTGGGGCCAACGTCCTGACTTTC. This chain links TRBV6-5 with TRBJ2-6; TRBD1 is a possible D gene (5 bases). Trimming removed 6 bases at V and 0 bases at J, with 9 bases between. The CDR3 loop spans 15 amino acids. The germline V gene encodes CDR1 MNHEY and CDR2 SVGAGI.

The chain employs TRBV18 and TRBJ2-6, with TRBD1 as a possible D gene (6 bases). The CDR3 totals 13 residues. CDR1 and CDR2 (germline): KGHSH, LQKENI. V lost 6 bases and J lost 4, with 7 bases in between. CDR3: CASSGQGANVLTF. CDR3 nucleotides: TGTGCCAGCTCCGGACAGGGGGCCAACGTCCTGACTTTC. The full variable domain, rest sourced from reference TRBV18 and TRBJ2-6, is NAGVMQNPRHLVRRRGQEARLRCSPMKGHSHVYWYRQLPEEGLKFMVYLQKENIIDESGMPKERFSAEFPKEGPSILRIQQVVRGDSAAYFCASSGQGANVLTFGAGSRLTVL.

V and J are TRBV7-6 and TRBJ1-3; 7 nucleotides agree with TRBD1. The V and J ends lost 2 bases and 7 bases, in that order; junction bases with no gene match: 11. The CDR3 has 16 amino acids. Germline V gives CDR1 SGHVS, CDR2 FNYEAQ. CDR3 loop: CASSLFMAGGSNTIYF. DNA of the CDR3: TGTGCCAGCAGCTTATTTATGGCAGGGGGATCGAACACCATATATTTT.

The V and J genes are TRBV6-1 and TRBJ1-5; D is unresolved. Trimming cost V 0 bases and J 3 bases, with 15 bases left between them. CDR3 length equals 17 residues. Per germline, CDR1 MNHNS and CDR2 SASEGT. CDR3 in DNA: TGTGCCAGCAGTGAAGCGCCTTTGAGCGGTCCCAATCAGCCCCAGCATTTT. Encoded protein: CASSEAPLSGPNQPQHF.

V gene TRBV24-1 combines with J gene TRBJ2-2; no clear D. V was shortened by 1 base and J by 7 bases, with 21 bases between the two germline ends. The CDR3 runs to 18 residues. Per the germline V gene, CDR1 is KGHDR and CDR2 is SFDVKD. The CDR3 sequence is CATSDFSVPPGNGGELFF. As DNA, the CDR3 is TGTGCCACCAGTGATTTTTCTGTCCCACCCGGTAATGGCGGGGAGCTGTTTTTT.

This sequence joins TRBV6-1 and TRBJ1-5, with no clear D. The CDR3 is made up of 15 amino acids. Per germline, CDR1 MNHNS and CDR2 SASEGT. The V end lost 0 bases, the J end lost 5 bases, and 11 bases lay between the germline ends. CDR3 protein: CASSEARLGYQPQHF. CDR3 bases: TGTGCCAGCAGTGAAGCGCGTCTAGGTTATCAGCCCCAGCATTTT.

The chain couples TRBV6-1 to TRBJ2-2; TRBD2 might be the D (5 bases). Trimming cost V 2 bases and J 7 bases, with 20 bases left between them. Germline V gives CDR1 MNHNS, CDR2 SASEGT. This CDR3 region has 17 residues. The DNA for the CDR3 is TGTGCCAGCAGTGAAAATCTTAGGACTCTTCCCGGCGGGGAGCTGTTTTTT. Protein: CASSENLRTLPGGELFF.

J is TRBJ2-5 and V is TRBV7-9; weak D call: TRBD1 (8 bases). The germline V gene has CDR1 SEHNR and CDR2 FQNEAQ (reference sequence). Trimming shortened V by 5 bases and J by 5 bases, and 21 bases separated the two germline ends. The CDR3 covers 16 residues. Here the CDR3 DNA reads TGTGCCAGCAGCATCGGTGAACAGGGGGGGTCCGAGACCCAGTACTTC. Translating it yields CASSIGEQGGSETQYF. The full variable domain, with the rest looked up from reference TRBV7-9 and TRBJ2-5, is DTGVSQNPRHKITKRGQNVTFRCDPISEHNRLYWYRQTLGQGPEFLTYFQNEAQLEKSRLLSDRFSAERPKGSFSTLEIQRTEQGDSAMYLCASSIGEQGGSETQYFGPGTRLLVL.